Listed below are T cell receptor beta chains from one sample, sequenced in a study of post-analysis software for immune sequencing data. Via MiXCR, TCRdb re-called the PCR reads, giving one row per CDR3 protein. This table has about 380,000 distinct CDR3 sequences, about a third appearing once. The material sequenced was blood. Receptors were obtained from a girl aged 5-17 years with multiple sclerosis. Both conserved end residues are part of each CDR3. D genes are given only for firm matches. Clone size is given for some rows only: seen once, a few or many times, or a class if the clone is expanded.

j_call | clone_size | v_call | d_call | cdr3_aa | cdr3_nt
TRBJ2-7 | few | TRBV29-1 | NA | CSVVGTNYEQYF | TGCAGCGTTGTAGGGACAAACTACGAGCAGTACTTC
TRBJ2-4 | NA | TRBV15 | TRBD2 | CATSRSGETFPAKNIQYF | TGTGCCACCAGCAGAAGCGGGGAAACGTTTCCAGCCAAAAACATTCAGTACTTC
TRBJ1-2 | many | TRBV12-3/TRBV12-4 | TRBD1 | CASSFGTGPYGYTF | TGTGCCAGCAGTTTCGGGACAGGCCCCTATGGCTACACCTTC
TRBJ2-1 | NA | TRBV11-2 | TRBD2 | CASSLVAGGQNEQFF | TGTGCCAGCAGCTTAGTAGCGGGGGGACAAAATGAGCAGTTCTTC
TRBJ2-7 | NA | TRBV20-1 | TRBD2 | CSARRGLAGLYEQYF | TGCAGTGCTAGACGGGGACTAGCGGGACTCTACGAGCAGTACTTC
TRBJ2-3 | NA | TRBV20-1 | NA | CSATGRDREGGSADTQYF | TGCAGTGCAACCGGTCGTGACAGGGAGGGTGGCAGCGCAGATACGCAGTATTTT
TRBJ2-7 | few | TRBV20-1 | TRBD2 | CSARAVAGNSHEQYF | TGCAGTGCTAGGGCCGTAGCGGGGAACTCCCACGAGCAGTACTTC
TRBJ1-6 | few | TRBV6-2/TRBV6-3 | TRBD1 | CASSYSTGQADNSPLHF | TGTGCCAGCAGTTACTCAACGGGACAGGCCGATAATTCACCCCTCCACTTT
TRBJ1-2 | few | TRBV28 | NA | CASSPLDRVIYGYTF | TGTGCCAGCAGTCCCCTAGACCGGGTTATCTATGGCTACACCTTC
TRBJ1-1 | NA | TRBV6-5 | NA | CASSNKGLVDTEAFF | TGTGCCAGCAGTAATAAGGGGTTGGTGGACACTGAAGCTTTCTTT
TRBJ2-7 | few | TRBV10-3 | NA | CAAGPGQTYEQYF | TGTGCCGCTGGTCCCGGACAGACCTACGAGCAGTACTTC
TRBJ1-6 | NA | TRBV7-2 | NA | CASSLVSGGETNSPLHF | TGTGCCAGCAGCTTAGTAAGTGGTGGGGAGACTAATTCACCCCTCCACTTT
TRBJ1-2 | NA | TRBV5-1 | TRBD1 | CASSGQGYGYTF | TGCGCCAGCAGTGGACAGGGCTATGGCTACACCTTC
TRBJ2-3 | NA | TRBV20-1 | TRBD2 | CSARSRGGLHTQYF | TGCAGTGCTCGCTCCCGCGGGGGACTGCATACGCAGTATTTT